This T cell receptor beta chain was captured by sequencing in a study of T cells in Graves' hyperthyroidism and ophthalmopathy. General study findings and limits: The model anticipated ophthalmopathy a median approximately 6.7 months pre-onset.

The hyperthyroidism was newly diagnosed and had lasted under 2 months; the patients were aged 18 to 65. Authors of the study amplified TCR beta CDR3 regions from RNA transcripts. The HTBI primer set was used in a first-round RT-PCR of the TCR CDR3. TCRdb fed the multiplex PCR reads into MiXCR, producing one record per CDR3 protein. Of around 620,000 distinct CDR3 sequences in the sample, roughly 16% were seen once. This clonotype was observed a handful of times. The antigen is undetermined. V was shortened by 4 bases and J by 2 bases, with 8 bases between the two germline ends. The CDR3 is 13 residues long. Germline V gives CDR1 SGHRS, CDR2 YFSETQ.

The receptor comes from a woman aged 25-40 years with Graves' hyperthyroidism. The source material was blood. The gene calls are TRBV5-1 and TRBJ2-3; D ambiguous. The CDR3 region is CASSPLNTDTQYF. In DNA, the CDR3 is TGCGCCAGCAGCCCTCTCAACACAGATACGCAGTATTTT.